These T cell receptor beta chains were read from a single sample in a study of blood T cell repertoires in COVID-19. Assay: immunoSEQ multiplex PCR; the TCRdb copy retains only in-frame clones and omits some. Altogether a few hundred thousand clones are present, over 70% being singletons, with the ten largest covering approximately 1.3%. The sample comprised peripheral blood. The source is a woman in her forties or fifties with acute or convalescent COVID-19. CDR3s include the opening cysteine and the closing phenylalanine or tryptophan. D genes are given only for firm matches. Clone size is not always given. Where it is, it says once, few, many or a class for expanded clones.

size,V,J,D,DNA,CDR3
NA,TRBV2,TRBJ1-3,NA,TGTGCCAGCAGTGGGGGGCCTGGAAACACCATATATTTT,CASSGGPGNTIYF
NA,TRBV2,TRBJ2-5,TRBD1,TGTGCCAGCAGCGGTGACAGGGCTAGGACGGAGACCCAGTACTTC,CASSGDRARTETQYF
NA,TRBV6-5,TRBJ1-1,NA,TGTGCCAGCACCCAGCGGGCCTTGAACACTGAAGCTTTCTTT,CASTQRALNTEAFF
few,TRBV6-4,TRBJ2-7,TRBD1,TGTGCCAGCAGTGTAGGACAGGGCTCCTCCTACGAGCAGTACTTC,CASSVGQGSSYEQYF
NA,TRBV6-2/TRBV6-3,TRBJ2-6,NA,TGTGCCAGCAGTTTCGGAGGGACTGGGGCCAACGTCCTGACTTTC,CASSFGGTGANVLTF
few,TRBV12-5,TRBJ2-7,NA,TGTGCTAGTGGTTCGTCCTACGAGCAGTACTTC,CASGSSYEQYF
NA,TRBV19,TRBJ1-1,NA,TGTGCCAGTAGTTCTCGTCGACAGTTGAACACTGAAGCTTTCTTT,CASSSRRQLNTEAFF
NA,TRBV6-5,TRBJ2-7,NA,TGTGCCAGCAGCCTCCGGGAAAATTCGCTCTACGAGCAGTACTTC,CASSLRENSLYEQYF
few,TRBV5-4,TRBJ1-1,NA,TGTGCCAGCAGCTTGGACAGGGAGAACACTGAAGCTTTCTTT,CASSLDRENTEAFF
NA,TRBV2,TRBJ1-1,TRBD1,TGTGCCAGCAGTGTGGACACAGGGGCTGAAGCTTTCTTT,CASSVDTGAEAFF
NA,TRBV2,TRBJ1-1,NA,TGTGCCTCCCAACAAACGCAGGCTGAAGCTTTCTTT,CASQQTQAEAFF
NA,TRBV10-3,TRBJ2-2,TRBD2,TGTGCCATCAGTCCTAGCGGGAGTAAGGGGGAGCTGTTTTTT,CAISPSGSKGELFF
NA,TRBV11-3,TRBJ2-1,TRBD1,TGTGCCAGCCGGACAGGGGATGAGCAGTTCTTC,CASRTGDEQFF
NA,TRBV3-1/TRBV3-2,TRBJ2-7,TRBD1,TGTGCCAGCAGCAAATCGACAGGGGCCTACGAGCAGTACTTC,CASSKSTGAYEQYF
NA,TRBV12-5,TRBJ1-4,TRBD1,TGTGCTAGTGGTTTGGCAGCCGGGACAGGAAGAAAACTGTTTTTT,CASGLAAGTGRKLFF
NA,TRBV5-6,TRBJ1-2,TRBD1,TGTGCCAGCCGACCGACAGGGGCTAACTATGGCTACACCTTC,CASRPTGANYGYTF
NA,TRBV29-1,TRBJ2-1,TRBD2,TGCAGCTACCGACTAGCTCAGTCCAATGAGCAGTTCTTC,CSYRLAQSNEQFF
NA,TRBV2,TRBJ1-2,NA,TGTGCCAGCAAGGACAGCACTAACTATGGCTACACCTTC,CASKDSTNYGYTF
many,TRBV7-3,TRBJ2-3,TRBD2,TGTGCCAGCAACAGCGGGAGTGGCACAGATACGCAGTATTTT,CASNSGSGTDTQYF
NA,TRBV4-1,TRBJ1-4,NA,TGCGCCAGCAGCCTAAGGTCAGACAGCGAAAAACTGTTTTTT,CASSLRSDSEKLFF
few,TRBV19,TRBJ1-1,TRBD1,TGTGCCAGTAGTACAAACAGGGGTCCCACTGAAGCTTTCTTT,CASSTNRGPTEAFF
NA,TRBV30,TRBJ2-1,TRBD2,TGTGCCTGGAGTAGTAGTAGCGGGGGTTACAATGAGCAGTTCTTC,CAWSSSSGGYNEQFF
NA,TRBV5-1,TRBJ1-1,NA,TGCGCCAGCAGCCTCATGCCGAGCTCGAACACTGAAGCTTTCTTT,CASSLMPSSNTEAFF
NA,TRBV7-3,TRBJ2-2,TRBD1,TGTGCCAGCAGCCTCGGACAGGGTGGATTAACCGGGGAGCTGTTTTTT,CASSLGQGGLTGELFF
NA,TRBV5-4,TRBJ1-6,NA,TGTGCCAGCAGTTCCGCGGGGGGATCTAATTCACCCCTCCACTTT,CASSSAGGSNSPLHF
NA,TRBV7-8,TRBJ2-1,TRBD2,TGTGCCAGCAGCTTATCTAGCGGGGAAAATTACAATGAGCAGTTCTTC,CASSLSSGENYNEQFF
NA,TRBV5-5,TRBJ2-7,NA,TGTGCCAGCAGCTTGGCCCTCTACGAGCAGTACTTC,CASSLALYEQYF
NA,TRBV12-3/TRBV12-4,TRBJ2-5,NA,TGTGCCAGCCAGGGAAATCGAGAGACCCAGTACTTC,CASQGNRETQYF
NA,TRBV2,TRBJ2-5,NA,TGTGCCAGCAGTCTATTGGCGGGGTTTAACCAAGAGACCCAGTACTTC,CASSLLAGFNQETQYF
NA,TRBV18,TRBJ2-7,TRBD2,TGTGCCAGCTCACCGATGGAGCGGGAGTTTTCCGAGCAGTACTTC,CASSPMEREFSEQYF
NA,TRBV10-1,TRBJ2-1,NA,TGCGCCAGCAGTGAACCAGGGGGGAATTACAATGAGCAGTTCTTC,CASSEPGGNYNEQFF
NA,TRBV9,TRBJ2-7,TRBD1,TGTGCCAGCAGCCCGGGACAGAACTACGAGCAGTACTTC,CASSPGQNYEQYF
once,TRBV5-8,TRBJ1-1,NA,TGTGCCAGCAGCCGGACAGCCCTTGAAGCTTTCTTT,CASSRTALEAFF
once,TRBV27,TRBJ1-1,NA,TGTGCCAGCAGTTTACGAGGGTGGACTGAAGCTTTCTTT,CASSLRGWTEAFF
once,TRBV5-6,TRBJ1-5,NA,TGTGCCAGCTCCGGATCAGGCAAGGGCAATCAGCCCCAGCATTTT,CASSGSGKGNQPQHF
few,TRBV5-4,TRBJ1-5,NA,TGTGCCAGCAGCCCCACTGAAAGACCCGGGGGAAATCAGCCCCAGCATTTT,CASSPTERPGGNQPQHF
many,TRBV21-1,TRBJ1-1,NA,TGTGCCAGCAGCCCGGTACCGAACACTGAAGCTTTCTTT,CASSPVPNTEAFF
NA,TRBV19,TRBJ1-1,NA,TGTGCCAGTAGCAGAGGGCCACCGGGACACGAAGCTTTCTTT,CASSRGPPGHEAFF
NA,TRBV9,TRBJ1-1,TRBD1,TGTGCCAGCAGCGTAGTTTTGGTGAACAGGGGGCGGGACACTGAAGCTTTCTTT,CASSVVLVNRGRDTEAFF
NA,TRBV30,TRBJ2-5,TRBD2,TGTGCCTGGAGTAAGCGGGAGGGCCGAGAGACCCAGTACTTC,CAWSKREGRETQYF
few,TRBV7-2,TRBJ1-2,TRBD1,TGTGCCAGCAGCTACGCGACAGGGGGCATCTATGGCTACACCTTC,CASSYATGGIYGYTF
NA,TRBV5-1,TRBJ1-1,NA,TGCGCCAGCAGCCTCCGTAGGGGCGCTGAAGCTTTCTTT,CASSLRRGAEAFF
NA,TRBV2,TRBJ2-1,TRBD2,TGTGCCAGCAGGGGGACTAGCGGGAGTTGGGAGTTCTTC,CASRGTSGSWEFF
NA,TRBV2,TRBJ1-4,TRBD1,TGTGCCAGCAGTGTTAGGGGCGACAGGGGAGGATCAACTAATGAAAAACTGTTTTTT,CASSVRGDRGGSTNEKLFF
NA,TRBV19,TRBJ1-2,TRBD1,TGTGCCAGTAGCACATTGACAGGGACCGTCTCAGGATCTGGCTACACCTTC,CASSTLTGTVSGSGYTF
NA,TRBV3-1/TRBV3-2,TRBJ2-3,NA,TGTGCCAGCAGCCAAGATCCTACTAGCACAGATACGCAGTATTTT,CASSQDPTSTDTQYF
once,TRBV5-1,TRBJ1-4,TRBD1,TGCGCCAGCAGCTTACAGATACAGGGGGCCGCCGAAAAACTGTTTTTT,CASSLQIQGAAEKLFF
NA,TRBV15,TRBJ1-2,TRBD1,TGTGCCACCAGCAAGGACAGGTGGGGTAACTATGGCTACACCTTC,CATSKDRWGNYGYTF
NA,TRBV29-1,TRBJ1-1,NA,TGCAGCGTTGCCAGGGGGAACACTGAAGCTTTCTTT,CSVARGNTEAFF
NA,TRBV29-1,TRBJ2-3,NA,TGCAGCGTTGTCTCCCCAACAGAGGGCGATACGCAGTATTTT,CSVVSPTEGDTQYF
NA,TRBV19,TRBJ2-2,NA,TGTGCCAGTAGTATACAGGGTTCCGGGGAGCTGTTTTTT,CASSIQGSGELFF
NA,TRBV19,TRBJ1-2,TRBD1,TGTGCCAGTAGCGTACAGGGGGCGGATGGCTACACCTTC,CASSVQGADGYTF
once,TRBV3-1/TRBV3-2,TRBJ2-7,NA,TGTGCCAGCAGCCAAGAGACGGGGCTAGCGACTCGCGGGCAGCAGTACTTC,CASSQETGLATRGQQYF